Listed below are T cell receptor beta chains from one sample, sequenced in a study of T cells after yellow fever vaccination. TCRdb re-called the 5' RACE reads through MiXCR, storing one row per CDR3 protein. The table records about 58,000 distinct CDR3 sequences, more than 5.5% of them present only once. Specimen: CD8+ T cells sorted from PBMCs, collected on the day of the first yellow fever vaccination. The receptors shown here come from a young man who received the YFV17D yellow fever vaccine. Both conserved end residues are trimmed from each CDR3.

V	J	CDR3
TRBV6-5	TRBJ1-1	ASSYVGARTEAF
TRBV29-1	TRBJ2-3	SVESNSPDTQY
TRBV20-1	TRBJ2-1	SARRRGAYNEQF
TRBV7-9	TRBJ2-5	ASSLVAGLKTQY
TRBV7-9	TRBJ1-1	ASAIVVGGGGSMDAF
TRBV3-1	TRBJ2-7	ASSQENAGAYEQY
TRBV12-3/TRBV12-4	TRBJ2-5	ASSGGPKGETQY
TRBV9	TRBJ1-2	ASSNLPLRQGADGYT
TRBV29-1	TRBJ2-2	SVWGENTGELF
TRBV12-3/TRBV12-4	TRBJ2-5	ASSPTLWTGWRETQY
TRBV11-2	TRBJ2-1	ASRTPEGEQF
TRBV6-6	TRBJ2-5	ASSAGGGSQY
TRBV5-1	TRBJ2-1	ASSLAYRESNEQF
TRBV5-1	TRBJ2-2	ASSFWEDRGDTGELF
TRBV11-2	TRBJ2-5	ASSFAGSGQETQY
TRBV7-2	TRBJ1-3	ASSQPAGSGNTIY
TRBV5-1	TRBJ2-5	ASSLELGRGETQY
TRBV4-3	TRBJ2-5	ASSQAALGETQY
TRBV27	TRBJ2-3	ASSLLKAGGTDTQY
TRBV7-7	TRBJ2-5	ASSSGQSYQETQY
TRBV2	TRBJ2-1	TLSFGLNLHTPNEQF
TRBV7-9	TRBJ2-2	ASSSQENTGELF